The clone carrying this T cell receptor beta chain came up a few times. As yet, its antigen is unknown. The V segment lost 5 bases and the J segment 0 bases; nucleotides outside the gene matches: 4. CDR3 size: 15 residues. Germline V gene lookup returns CDR1 SGHTA and CDR2 FQGNSA. The data are from a study of response to subunit inactivated influenza vaccine. TCRdb itself ran the RT-PCR reads through MiXCR, one entry per CDR3 protein. The data hold around 760,000 distinct CDR3 sequences, with 11% to 15% observed a single time. Study outcomes and limitations: With each seasonal influenza vaccination, the authors suggested, few new T cells are recruited.

Specimen: PBMCs from blood, collected around 15 days before vaccination. The chain has TRBV7-2 and TRBJ2-1; 7 positions match TRBD2. The clonotype comes from a man between 50 and 59 years old who received an inactivated influenza vaccine. CDR3 sequence reads: CASSPSGASYNEQFF. The CDR3 nucleotides are TGTGCCAGCAGCCCAAGCGGGGCCTCCTACAATGAGCAGTTCTTC. The full variable domain, with the rest looked up from reference TRBV7-2 and TRBJ2-1, is GAGVSQSPSNKVTEKGKDVELRCDPISGHTALYWYRQSLGQGLEFLIYFQGNSAPDKSGLPSDRFSAERTGGSVSTLTIQRTQQEDSAVYLCASSPSGASYNEQFFGPGTRLTVL.